Listed here are 9 T cell receptor beta chains from one sample, sequenced in a study of T cells after yellow fever vaccination. TCRdb fed the 5' RACE reads into MiXCR, producing one record per CDR3 protein. The sample includes 450,000 to 650,000 distinct CDR3 sequences, approximately 13% seen only once; the top ten take 11% to 15%. The sample was PBMCs, taken on the day of the yellow fever booster vaccination. Receptors originate from a man aged 25 to 40 who received the YFV17D yellow fever vaccine.

This clonotype was counted between two and nine times. This chain connects TRBV15 to TRBJ1-1; maybe TRBD1 (6 bases). The CDR3 has 14 residues. Germline values: CDR1 LNHNV, CDR2 YYDKDF (reference sequence). V was shortened by 5 bases and J by 6 bases, with 16 bases between the two germline ends. CDR3 coding DNA: TGTGCCACCAGCCTCAGGGGAGGGGGGCCTGAAGCTTTCTTT. The encoded protein is CATSLRGGGPEAFF. Complete variable domain (other parts from reference TRBV15 and TRBJ1-1): DAMVIQNPRYQVTQFGKPVTLSCSQTLNHNVMYWYQQKSSQAPKLLFHYYDKDFNNEADTPDNFQSRRPNTSFCFLDIRSPGLGDTAMYLCATSLRGGGPEAFFGQGTRLTVV.

The chain carries TRBV12-3 or TRBV12-4 and TRBJ2-5; the match to TRBD2 covers 8 bases. Losses at the gene ends were 6 bases for V and 8 bases for J; bases not matched to a gene: 2. The CDR3 is 11 amino acids. The CDR3 loop is CASSSGSTQYF. CDR3 nucleotides: TGTGCCAGCAGCAGCGGGAGTACCCAGTACTTC.

This clonotype was observed a handful of times. The V call is TRBV6-2 or TRBV6-3, the J call TRBJ1-2; perhaps TRBD1 as D (6 bases). Trimming removed 5 bases from V and 0 bases from J, with 13 bases in between. Germline CDR1 MNHEY, CDR2 SVGEGT. The length of the CDR3 is 15 residues. The CDR3 DNA follows: TGTGCCAGCAGTCTTCAGGGGACCTCTAACTATGGCTACACCTTC. It yields the protein CASSLQGTSNYGYTF.

The chain joins TRBV5-6 to TRBJ2-1; either TRBD1 or TRBD2 may fit D (6 bases each). Trimming stripped 2 bases from V and 8 bases from J, with 17 bases between. The CDR3 extends over 15 amino acids. Looked up from germline, CDR1 is SGHDT and CDR2 is YYEEEE. Here the CDR3 reads CASSLGGSPLHEQFF. The CDR3 nucleotides read TGTGCCAGCAGCTTAGGGGGGTCGCCCCTCCATGAGCAGTTCTTC.

In this sample, this clonotype turned up many times. The chain links TRBV4-3 to TRBJ2-2; D uncertain. Germline V CDR1 and CDR2: LGHNA, YSLEER. The CDR3 is made up of 11 amino acids. The V end was cut by 3 bases, the J end by 6 bases, with 2 bases between. The DNA for the CDR3 is TGCGCCAGCAGCCATTCCGGGGAGCTGTTTTTT. Protein: CASSHSGELFF.

This clonotype was observed a handful of times. V and J are TRBV7-2 and TRBJ2-7; 7 bases agree with TRBD2. J lost 3 bases, V lost 3 bases, and 8 bases had no gene match. The CDR3 is made up of 15 amino acids. Germline assignment: CDR1 SGHTA and CDR2 FQGNSA. CDR3 in amino acids: CASSFSSSGFYEQYF. Written as DNA, the CDR3 is TGTGCCAGCAGCTTTAGTTCTAGCGGTTTCTACGAGCAGTACTTC.

This clonotype was counted at least ten times. V and J are TRBV16 and TRBJ2-7; D perhaps matches TRBD1 (6 bases). The ends were cut back, 3 bases at V and 2 bases at J, with 11 bases in the middle. The CDR3 runs to 14 residues. CDR1 is KGHSY and CDR2 is FQNENV in the germline V gene. CDR3 coding DNA: TGTGCCAGCAGCCATCCGGGACAACCCTACGAGCAGTACTTC. Its protein is CASSHPGQPYEQYF.

V gene TRBV7-2 combines with J gene TRBJ1-1; 9 nucleotides align to TRBD1. J was trimmed by 5 bases and V by 4 bases; bases with no gene match: 8. The CDR3 sequence is 15 residues long. Germline V gene sequence: CDR1 SGHTA, CDR2 FQGNSA. CDR3 region: CASSSTGTGRTEAFF. CDR3 nucleotide sequence: TGTGCCAGCAGCTCAACCGGGACAGGGAGGACTGAAGCTTTCTTT.

This clonotype was observed a few times. V is TRBV5-1 and J is TRBJ1-1; TRBD1 aligns across 9 bases. J gave up 3 bases and V 2 bases, and 5 bases lay outside the gene matches. Germline V gene lookup returns CDR1 SGHRS and CDR2 YFSETQ. The CDR3 covers 15 residues. The CDR3: CASSFETGGYTEAFF. The CDR3 coding sequence is TGCGCCAGCAGCTTCGAGACAGGGGGTTACACTGAAGCTTTCTTT.